What follows describes a single TCR beta chain. Study processing details: Estimation of nucleated cell counts was performed using reference gene primer amplification. The table came from immunoSEQ multiplex PCR; TCRdb's copy has only in-frame clones and leaves some out. V and J calls and clone size come straight from that table; D and trimming were deduced from the DNA. The sample carries some 55,000 clones, 90% to 95% recorded once. The data originate from a study of blood T cell repertoires in COVID-19. On the study more broadly: Both acute and convalescent COVID-19 samples were obtained from the United States, Italy and Spain.

There are 18 residues in the CDR3. V was cut by 3 bases and J by 1 base, with 20 bases left in between. Looked up from germline, CDR1 is KGHSH and CDR2 is LQKENI. This TCR was recovered from a human donor in a cohort sampled during active COVID-19. The sample consisted of peripheral blood. The gene calls are TRBV18 and TRBJ2-3; possibly TRBD2 for D (7 bases). CDR3 coding DNA: TGTGCCAGCTCACCTACACGAGTCAGGGGAGGGGGCACAGATACGCAGTATTTT. Its protein product is CASSPTRVRGGGTDTQYF.